This T cell receptor beta chain was sequenced during a study of T cell responses to AZD1222 COVID-19 vaccine. For the study at large: Investigators merged groups given second doses at roughly 4 or roughly 12 weeks. Notes on the study in general: Clonal diversity may have been underestimated, and the donors were mostly white British, with more females than males. Among those given AZD1222, only six were seropositive at baseline.

On this clone: Its antigen remains unknown.

The germline V gene encodes CDR1 KGHSH and CDR2 LQKENI. CDR3 length equals 14 residues. V was trimmed by 4 bases and J by 4 bases, leaving 12 bases between them. Clones were read by immunoSEQ multiplex PCR, and TCRdb kept only the in-frame ones, dropping some. Of 160,000 or so clones listed, about nine tenths are singletons. The specimen was peripheral blood, collected on day 0 of AZD1222 vaccination. This receptor was taken from an adult in good health. The chain links TRBV18 to TRBJ2-3; the D is unclear. The CDR3 DNA reads TGTGCCAGCTCACGATCAAATGACGCAGATACGCAGTATTTT. Encoded protein: CASSRSNDADTQYF.